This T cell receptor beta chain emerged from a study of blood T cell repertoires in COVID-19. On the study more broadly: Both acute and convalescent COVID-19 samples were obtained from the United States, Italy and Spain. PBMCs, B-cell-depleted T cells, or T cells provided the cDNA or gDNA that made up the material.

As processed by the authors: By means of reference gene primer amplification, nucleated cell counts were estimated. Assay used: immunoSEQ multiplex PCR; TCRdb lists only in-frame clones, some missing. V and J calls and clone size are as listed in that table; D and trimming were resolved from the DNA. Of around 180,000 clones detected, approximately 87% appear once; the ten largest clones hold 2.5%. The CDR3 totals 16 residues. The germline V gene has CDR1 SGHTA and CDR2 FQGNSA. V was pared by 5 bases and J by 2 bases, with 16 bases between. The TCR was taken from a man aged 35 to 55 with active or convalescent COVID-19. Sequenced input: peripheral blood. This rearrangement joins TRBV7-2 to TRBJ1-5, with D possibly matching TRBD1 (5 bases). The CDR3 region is CASSLESGDGNQPQHF. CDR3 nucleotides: TGTGCCAGCAGCCTCGAATCGGGGGATGGCAATCAGCCCCAGCATTTT.